Below, 22 T cell receptor beta chains from the same sample are listed, as sequenced in a study of blood T cell repertoires in COVID-19. Clones were sequenced by immunoSEQ multiplex PCR, and TCRdb holds only the in-frame ones, with some missing. Here the sample spans 200,000 to 300,000 clones, more than 70% being singletons. Sequencing input: peripheral blood. All receptors come from a woman between 50 and 59 years old with acute or convalescent COVID-19.

This chain uses TRBV27 with TRBJ2-7; 7 nucleotides align to TRBD2. The CDR3 extends over 14 amino acids. CDR1 and CDR2 (germline): MNHEY, SMNVEV (reference sequence). Trimming removed 3 bases from V and 7 bases from J; junction bases left unmatched: 9. The CDR3 bases are TGTGCCAGCAGTTTTGGGCACACCGGGGGGGAGCAGTACTTC. Translated, it gives CASSFGHTGGEQYF.

This sequence joins TRBV18 and TRBJ1-5; 9 bases match TRBD1. V dropped 3 bases and J dropped 6; count of bases not matched to a gene: 3. The CDR3 is made up of 14 amino acids. From germline, CDR1 is KGHSH and CDR2 LQKENI. In nucleotides, the CDR3 is TGTGCCAGCTCACCGGGACAGGGCGCTCAGCCCCAGCATTTT. Translation gives CASSPGQGAQPQHF.

V usage is TRBV3-1 (or the pseudogene TRBV3-2) and J usage is TRBJ2-1; D is unclear. The germline V gene has CDR1 LGHDT and CDR2 YNNKEL (reference sequence). Trimming cost V 0 bases and J 0 bases, with 12 bases left between them. This CDR3 comprises 17 residues. The CDR3 reads CASSQDSRAISYNEQFF. For the CDR3, the DNA is TGTGCCAGCAGCCAAGACTCGCGTGCTATCTCCTACAATGAGCAGTTCTTC.

The rearrangement joins TRBV3-1 (or the pseudogene TRBV3-2) to TRBJ1-1, with D perhaps TRBD1 (6 bases). The CDR3 loop spans 14 amino acids. Germline CDR1 is LGHDT and CDR2 is YNNKEL (reference sequence). The ends were cut back, 0 bases at V and 3 bases at J, with 8 bases in the middle. CDR3 nucleotides: TGTGCCAGCAGCCAAGATGGACAGTACACTGAAGCTTTCTTT. Protein product: CASSQDGQYTEAFF.

This sequence joins TRBV4-1 and TRBJ1-1; 11 nucleotides line up with TRBD1. Germline assignment: CDR1 MGHRA and CDR2 YSYEKL. This CDR3 comprises 15 residues. V was pared by 3 bases and J by 5 bases, with 5 bases of the junction left unmatched. This CDR3 reads CASSHGQGAWTEAFF. The CDR3 DNA reads as TGCGCCAGCAGCCACGGACAGGGGGCCTGGACTGAAGCTTTCTTT.

The genes are TRBV7-3 and TRBJ2-3, with TRBD2 matching 8 bases. The CDR3 is made up of 15 amino acids. Trimming at V came to 3 bases and at J to 2 bases, leaving 4 bases not matched to a gene. Germline-derived CDR1 and CDR2 are SGHTA and FQGTGA. The CDR3 loop is CASSLSGGPTDTQYF. CDR3 nucleotide sequence: TGTGCCAGCAGCTTGAGCGGGGGACCCACAGATACGCAGTATTTT.

The V and J genes are TRBV7-9 and TRBJ1-4; D perhaps matches TRBD1 (5 bases). The CDR3 is 16 residues long. V shed 5 bases and J shed 3 bases, with 16 bases lying between them. Germline V gene data show CDR1 as SEHNR and CDR2 as FQNEAQ (reference sequence). The CDR3 is CASSLTLGTANEKLFF. For the CDR3, the DNA is TGTGCCAGCAGCCTTACGCTCGGGACTGCTAATGAAAAACTGTTTTTT. Full variable domain (rest looked up from reference TRBV7-9 and TRBJ1-4): DTGVSQNPRHKITKRGQNVTFRCDPISEHNRLYWYRQTLGQGPEFLTYFQNEAQLEKSRLLSDRFSAERPKGSFSTLEIQRTEQGDSAMYLCASSLTLGTANEKLFFGSGTQLSVL.

This clone was counted a few times. The DNA for the CDR3 is TGCGCCAGCAGCCAAGATGGAGCTGTTTCGGCAGGGTGGGTCCGGGAGCAGTACTTC. Encoded protein: CASSQDGAVSAGWVREQYF. The chain employs TRBV4-3 and TRBJ2-7; possible D gene TRBD1, 5 bases. The germline V and J ends were trimmed by 0 bases and 7 bases, with 28 bases remaining between them. Germline CDR1 reads LGHNA; CDR2 reads YSLEER. This CDR3 spans 19 amino acids.

The chain joins TRBV29-1 to TRBJ1-1; D may be TRBD1 (5 bases). The germline V gene has CDR1 SQVTM and CDR2 ANQGSEA. This CDR3 contains 14 residues. V dropped 7 bases and J dropped 4 bases, with 19 bases sitting between them. The CDR3: CSATLGDWGTEAFF. Here the CDR3 DNA reads TGCAGCGCCACATTGGGGGACTGGGGCACTGAAGCTTTCTTT.

The V and J genes are TRBV7-3 and TRBJ2-1; 7 nucleotides match TRBD1. The germline V gene has CDR1 SGHTA and CDR2 FQGTGA. The V and J ends lost 5 bases and 7 bases, in that order; junction bases with no gene match: 8. CDR3 size: 14 residues. CDR3 sequence: CASSTRDRPNEQFF. The CDR3 DNA is TGTGCCAGCAGCACCCGGGACAGACCTAATGAGCAGTTCTTC.

The chain joins TRBV27 to TRBJ2-7; 9 bases fit TRBD1. Germline CDR1 is MNHEY and CDR2 is SMNVEV (reference sequence). The junction had 5 bases not matched to a gene; V was cut back by 5 bases and J by 3 bases. There are 14 residues in the CDR3. The CDR3 sequence is CASSRTGGHYEQYF. The CDR3 nucleotides are TGTGCCAGCAGTCGAACAGGGGGCCACTACGAGCAGTACTTC.

The chain recombines TRBV10-3 with TRBJ2-5; 8 nucleotides agree with TRBD1. V was clipped by 6 bases and J by 3 bases; unmatched bases: 6. This CDR3 is 14 amino acids long. CDR1 is ENHRY and CDR2 is SYGVKD in the germline V gene. CDR3 sequence reads: CAISSETGEETQYF. In DNA form, the CDR3 reads TGTGCCATCAGCAGCGAGACAGGGGAAGAGACCCAGTACTTC.

The V call is TRBV29-1, the J call TRBJ2-1; 9 bases line up with TRBD2. The trim removed 5 bases at V and 0 bases at J, leaving 11 bases unmatched. The CDR3 extends over 17 amino acids. CDR1 is SQVTM, CDR2 ANQGSEA, per germline. The CDR3 spells CSVHSGSAHSSYNEQFF. CDR3 bases: TGCAGCGTTCATAGCGGGAGCGCACATAGCTCCTACAATGAGCAGTTCTTC.

V usage is TRBV30 and J usage is TRBJ1-5; D not certain. The CDR3 extends over 14 amino acids. V shed 4 bases and J shed 2 bases, with 12 bases lying between them. Germline V gene lookup returns CDR1 GTSNPN and CDR2 SVGIG (reference sequence). This CDR3 is CAWNREGGNQPQHF. The CDR3 DNA reads TGTGCCTGGAATCGGGAAGGAGGCAATCAGCCCCAGCATTTT.

The gene calls are TRBV2 and TRBJ1-3; maybe TRBD1 (6 bases). CDR3 length: 17 residues. Trimming stripped 4 bases from V and 0 bases from J, with 16 bases between. Germline-derived CDR1 and CDR2 are SNHLY and FYNNEI. In nucleotides, the CDR3 is TGTGCCAGCAGTGTTCTAGCAGGGGCCAACTCTGGAAACACCATATATTTT. It encodes CASSVLAGANSGNTIYF.

The genes are TRBV9 and TRBJ2-7, with 11 bases lining up with TRBD2. The CDR3 loop spans 16 amino acids. The germline CDR1 and CDR2 sequences are SGDLS and YYNGEE. Germline trimming cut 2 bases from V and 3 bases from J; bases unmatched to any gene: 7. The CDR3 bases are TGTGCCAGCAGCGTCGCTCTAGCGGGAGGTCTCTACGAGCAGTACTTC. Translating it yields CASSVALAGGLYEQYF.

CDR3 bases: TGTGCCAGCAGCCGACAGGGGGATCAGCCCCAGCATTTT. Residues: CASSRQGDQPQHF. The chain is built from TRBV13 and TRBJ1-5; 9 bases map to TRBD1. This CDR3 region has 13 residues. Germline-derived CDR1 and CDR2 are PRHDT and FYEKMQ (reference sequence). J lost 5 bases, V lost 5 bases, and 1 base had no gene match.

The chain couples TRBV19 to TRBJ2-1; D is unresolved. Trimming removed 2 bases at V and 0 bases at J, with 5 bases between. Looked up from germline, CDR1 is LNHDA and CDR2 is SQIVND (reference sequence). This CDR3 comprises 14 residues. CDR3 bases: TGTGCCAGTAGTATACTGAGCTCCTACAATGAGCAGTTCTTC. Translated: CASSILSSYNEQFF.

The gene calls are TRBV28 and TRBJ1-6; D is uncertain. V was shortened by 2 bases and J by 12 bases, with 8 bases between the two germline ends. CDR1 and CDR2 from the germline V gene are MDHEN and SYDVKM. This CDR3 contains 12 residues. CDR3 sequence (DNA): TGTGCCAGCAGTTTACCCGGAGGACCCCTCCACTTT. Amino acids: CASSLPGGPLHF.

The V gene is TRBV5-6, the J gene TRBJ1-1; 7 bases map to TRBD1. V lost 4 bases, J lost 9 bases, and 12 bases stayed unmatched. The CDR3 is made up of 14 amino acids. The V gene's germline CDR1 is SGHDT and CDR2 YYEEEE. This CDR3 reads CASSLRDSRIKAFF. As DNA, the CDR3 is TGTGCCAGCAGCCTACGGGACAGCCGCATTAAAGCTTTCTTT.

The V and J genes are TRBV6-5 and TRBJ1-2, with a possible D match to TRBD1 (5 bases). Germline loops: CDR1 MNHEY, CDR2 SVGAGI. V gave up 5 bases and J gave up 8 bases, with 18 bases separating them. This CDR3 contains 14 residues. The CDR3 protein is CASSPQGFVEGYTF. The CDR3 nucleotides read TGTGCCAGCAGTCCCCAGGGATTTGTAGAAGGCTACACCTTC.

The genes are TRBV4-2 and TRBJ1-1; 9 nucleotides line up with TRBD1. The V gene end was trimmed by 0 bases and the J gene end by 7 bases; junction bases not matched to a gene: 12. Per germline, CDR1 LGHNA and CDR2 YNFKEQ. The CDR3 consists of 17 residues. This CDR3 reads CASSQDSIGTGYLEAFF. The DNA for the CDR3 is TGTGCCAGCAGCCAAGATAGTATCGGGACAGGGTACCTTGAAGCTTTCTTT.